The 6 T cell receptor beta chains below were found in one sample sequenced in a study of shared clonotypes between healthy human individuals. The data were produced by immunoSEQ multiplex PCR, yet TCRdb's version contains in-frame clones alone and is incomplete. The table shows about 980,000 clones, with 76% occurring only once. What was sequenced was memory CD4+ T cells sorted from blood. Subset noted: CD45RA-negative fraction. The receptors shown here come from a man aged 18 to 30 in good health.

This clone has just a few counts. Other DNA sequences in this specimen translate into the identical CDR3. V gene TRBV6-5 combines with J gene TRBJ1-2, with 8 bases aligning to TRBD1. CDR3 length equals 13 residues. CDR1 MNHEY and CDR2 SVGAGI come from the germline V gene. Trimming at V came to 5 bases and at J to 8 bases, leaving 7 bases not matched to a gene. As DNA, the CDR3 is TGTGCCAGCAGTCCCCGGACAGGGAAAGGCTACACCTTC. Translating gives CASSPRTGKGYTF.

The rearrangement joins TRBV2 to TRBJ1-6; D uncertain. The germline V and J ends were trimmed by 4 bases and 9 bases, with 16 bases remaining between them. Germline values: CDR1 SNHLY, CDR2 FYNNEI. The CDR3 runs 15 residues. The chain's CDR3 is CASSVSSEVGSPLHF. CDR3 bases: TGTGCCAGCAGTGTTAGTAGTGAAGTAGGTTCACCCCTCCACTTT. The full variable domain, completed using reference TRBV2 and TRBJ1-6, is EPEVTQTPSHQVTQMGQEVILRCVPISNHLYFYWYRQILGQKVEFLVSFYNNEISEKSEIFDDQFSVERPDGSNFTLKIRSTKLEDSAMYFCASSVSSEVGSPLHFGNGTRLTVT.

This clone showed up many times. V gene TRBV7-9 combines with J gene TRBJ1-2, with a possible D match to TRBD1 (5 bases). Trimming cost V 4 bases and J 5 bases, with 14 bases left between them. Germline V gene sequence: CDR1 SEHNR, CDR2 FQNEAQ (reference sequence). CDR3 size: 14 residues. The CDR3 sequence is CASSSLTEGYGYTF. The CDR3 DNA sequence: TGTGCCAGCAGCTCTCTCACCGAGGGGTATGGCTACACCTTC.

The gene calls are TRBV4-1 and TRBJ2-1, with 7 nucleotides matching TRBD2. This CDR3 has 17 amino acids. Germline V CDR1 and CDR2: MGHRA, YSYEKL. Trimming took 0 bases from V and 1 from J; bases not matched to a gene: 6. CDR3 amino acids: CASSQDGYSGSYNEQFF. In DNA, the CDR3 is TGCGCCAGCAGCCAAGATGGATATAGCGGGTCCTACAATGAGCAGTTCTTC.

With respect to this clone: Other DNA sequences of this sample code for an identical CDR3. The V call is TRBV28, the J call TRBJ1-2; no firm D call. This CDR3 is 13 amino acids long. CDR1 and CDR2 (germline): MDHEN, SYDVKM. V lost 3 bases and J 0 bases, leaving 5 bases between the germline ends. CDR3: CASSFPANYGYTF. The CDR3 region has the DNA TGTGCCAGCAGTTTTCCAGCTAACTATGGCTACACCTTC.

This sequence joins TRBV5-1 and TRBJ2-5, with 11 bases fitting TRBD1. This CDR3 comprises 16 residues. Germline V gene data show CDR1 as SGHRS and CDR2 as YFSETQ. Germline trimming cut 1 base from V and 2 bases from J; bases unmatched to any gene: 4. The CDR3, as DNA: TGCGCCAGCAGCTTGTCCCGGGACAGGGGGCAAGAGACCCAGTACTTC. Its translation is CASSLSRDRGQETQYF.